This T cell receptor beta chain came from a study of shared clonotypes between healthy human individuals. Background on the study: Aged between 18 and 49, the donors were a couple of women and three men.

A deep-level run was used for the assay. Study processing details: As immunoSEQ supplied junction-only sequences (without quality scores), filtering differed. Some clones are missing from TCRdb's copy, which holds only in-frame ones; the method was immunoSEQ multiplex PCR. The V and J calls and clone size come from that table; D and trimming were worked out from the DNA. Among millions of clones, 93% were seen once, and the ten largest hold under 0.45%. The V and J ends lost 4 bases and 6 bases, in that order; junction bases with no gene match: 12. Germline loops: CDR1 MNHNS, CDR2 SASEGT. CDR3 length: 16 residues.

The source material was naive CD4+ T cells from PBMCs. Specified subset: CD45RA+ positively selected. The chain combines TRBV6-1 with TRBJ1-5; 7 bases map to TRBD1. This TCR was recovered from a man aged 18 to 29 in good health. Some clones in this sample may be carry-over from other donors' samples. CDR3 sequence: CASSATDRAIVQPQHF. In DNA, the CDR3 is TGTGCCAGCAGTGCCACCGACAGGGCGATAGTTCAGCCCCAGCATTTT.